This T cell receptor beta chain was recovered during a study of T cell responses to AZD1222 COVID-19 vaccine (dated by TCRdb to the early 2020s). Broadly, across the study: A total of approximately 230 trial participants underwent TCR sequencing, of whom 200 to 220 received two doses of AZD1222 and around 25 received two doses of the MenACWY control vaccine. Enrollment into the trials was organized by age into subgroups of 18-55, 56-69 and 70-plus years, and those subgroups contained approximately 160, 26 and 62 TCR-sequenced participants, respectively.

This clone was counted once. Its antigen is unknown. No qualities accompany the bases; no much larger clone lies one base away. The CDR3 spans 18 residues, from the cysteine through the phenylalanine. Only the CDR3 DNA stays, 54 bases, in frame from base 1. The germline V gene encodes CDR1 LNHDA and CDR2 SQIVND (reference sequence). Ends trimmed: V by 5 bases, J by 6 bases; bases unmatched to a gene: 18. The CDR3 regions of human TCRbeta chains were analyzed by immunosequencing. In the original analysis: TCRs in the repertoires were compared against a reference library of SARS-CoV-2-specific TCRs that had been generated with the MIRA antigen-specificity platform. Breadth meant the fraction of unique TCRs that were SARS-CoV-2-associated, whereas depth meant the fraction of total T cells that were SARS-CoV-2-associated. Using the MIRA data, every spike-specific TCR was mapped to the spike region that the TCR reacted to and assigned to either a CD4 or a CD8 class. Log10-transformed breadth and depth values were compared by one-way ANOVA with Sidak's multiple comparisons tests. Not all clones reach the TCRdb copy of this immuneACCESS table, which keeps in-frame sequences only. Checked studies attribute under half of the gap to unresolved V genes and leave the rest unexplained. V and J calls and clone size follow that table, whereas D and trimming were derived from the DNA. The sample contains tens of thousands of clones, about 90% of them found a single time. In total, the top ten clones hold around 5.5% of the sample.

Results and caveats for the whole study, not just this receptor: Reportedly, close to half of the unique spike-specific TCRs recognized epitopes lying outside the regions that are mutated in the B.1.351 and B.1.1.7 variants. No day 14 peak-response samples were available, so repertoires were characterized only after the peak T cell response. After two AZD1222 doses, both the breadth and the depth of spike-specific TCRs were significantly higher than at day 0 and than in MenACWY recipients. Only a handful of AZD1222 recipients were SARS-CoV-2 seropositive at baseline, limiting conclusions about previously exposed vaccinees. Vaccine-associated CD4 TCRs spanned the whole spike protein, with dominant responses in regions 160-218 and 743-854. Participants were mostly white British and included more females than males, and it was suggested by the authors that clonal diversity may have been underestimated. The 56-69-year group was small, and its depth increase did not reach significance, likely because of low power.

What the time point label conveys for this sample: baseline before first vaccination. The sample's treatment or condition label, in plain terms: meningococcal conjugate vaccine given as trial control. Vaccinee samples came from UK trials COV001 and COV002, including a single-blind randomized controlled phase 2/3 trial of AZD1222 (ChAdOx1 nCoV-19) in healthy adults. For TCRbeta chain sequencing, PBMC samples from trial participants were taken at day 0 and at day 28 after the second dose. The TCR sequence derives from an adult in good health. This material consisted of peripheral blood, taken on day 0 of MenACWY control vaccination. The receptor chain draws on TRBV19 and TRBJ2-7, with 11 middle bases fitting TRBD2. The CDR3 reads CASSHRALAGGPNPEQYF. The sequenced DNA is TGTGCCAGTAGTCACAGGGCGTTAGCGGGAGGGCCAAATCCCGAGCAGTACTTC.